One sample yielded the 14 T cell receptor beta chains listed below, sequenced in a study of T cell responses to AZD1222 COVID-19 vaccine. Produced via immunoSEQ multiplex PCR; TCRdb's table is partial and in-frame only. Among tens of thousands of clones listed, about 90% were seen once. This specimen was peripheral blood, taken on day 0 of AZD1222 vaccination. These receptors were collected from an adult in good health.

The chain uses TRBV4-1 and TRBJ2-3; D tentatively fits TRBD1 or TRBD2 (6 bases each). CDR3 size: 16 residues. V lost 1 base to trimming and J lost 1 base, with 12 bases between them. Germline CDR1 and CDR2: MGHRA and YSYEKL. CDR3 sequence (DNA): TGCGCCAGCAGCCAAGGCGGGGCAGGGGGCACAGATACGCAGTATTTT. Its protein is CASSQGGAGGTDTQYF.

The chain employs TRBV12-3 or TRBV12-4 and TRBJ1-1, with D unresolved. V gave up 6 bases and J gave up 0 bases, with 8 bases separating them. There are 13 residues in the CDR3. The CDR3 spells CASSQQVNTEAFF. In DNA form, the CDR3 reads TGTGCCAGCAGCCAGCAGGTGAACACTGAAGCTTTCTTT.

This clone was observed a single time. V usage is TRBV9 and J usage is TRBJ1-4, with 10 bases identical to TRBD1. The CDR3 extends over 15 amino acids. V was clipped by 3 bases and J by 7 bases; unmatched bases: 6. Germline CDR1 and CDR2: SGDLS and YYNGEE. CDR3: CASSAFRDRGEKLFF. The CDR3 bases are TGTGCCAGCAGCGCATTCCGGGACAGGGGTGAAAAACTGTTTTTT.

A remark on this clone: One end of the junction does not line up with germline, which may come from a read error. The chain joins TRBV27 to TRBJ2-1; possibly TRBD1 for D (6 bases). The CDR3 sequence is 14 residues long. Germline V gene lookup returns CDR1 MNHEY and CDR2 SMNVEV (reference sequence). Here the CDR3 DNA reads TGTGCCAGTAGTTTATCAGTAGGGGGCAATGAGCAGTTCTTC. Protein: CASSLSVGGNEQFF.

This chain links TRBV11-2 with TRBJ2-7, with D perhaps matching TRBD1 (7 bases). V dropped 0 bases and J dropped 6 bases, with 15 bases sitting between them. CDR3 length: 15 amino acids. Germline V gives CDR1 SGHAT, CDR2 FQNNGV. The DNA for the CDR3 is TGTGCCAGCAGCTTAGATTGGGCAGGGGGGCGCGAGCAGTACTTC. Translating it yields CASSLDWAGGREQYF.

This clone occurred a few times. The V and J genes are TRBV2 and TRBJ1-2; D gene unclear. The V and J ends lost 3 bases and 10 bases respectively, with 12 bases between them. The CDR3 is 12 amino acids. Germline values: CDR1 SNHLY, CDR2 FYNNEI. CDR3 region: CASSDGSWDYTF. CDR3 in DNA: TGTGCCAGCAGTGATGGATCATGGGACTACACCTTC.

V usage is TRBV4-1 and J usage is TRBJ1-5; D gene uncertain. Germline values: CDR1 MGHRA, CDR2 YSYEKL. V lost 1 base and J lost 3, with 7 bases in between. The CDR3 loop spans 14 amino acids. The CDR3: CASSQVQDNQPQHF. CDR3 DNA sequence: TGCGCCAGCAGCCAAGTTCAGGACAATCAGCCCCAGCATTTT.

The chain uses TRBV10-3 and TRBJ2-1; 7 bases fit TRBD2. CDR3 size: 16 residues. V lost 0 bases, J lost 4 bases, and 6 bases stayed unmatched. The germline gives CDR1 ENHRY, CDR2 SYGVKD. The DNA of the CDR3 is TGTGCCATCAGTGAGTCGTCGGGAGGACTTTACAATGAGCAGTTCTTC. It is translated as CAISESSGGLYNEQFF.

This clone occurred a few times. The chain joins TRBV27 to TRBJ1-5, with D tentatively TRBD1 (6 bases). The V end lost 5 bases, the J end lost 6 bases, and 32 bases lay between the germline ends. The CDR3 runs to 20 residues. Looked up from germline, CDR1 is MNHEY and CDR2 is SMNVEV (reference sequence). The DNA for the CDR3 is TGTGCCAGCAGTCACTATTTGACAGGCCGGGGGCAGGGGAGGATTCAGCCCCAGCATTTT. It translates to CASSHYLTGRGQGRIQPQHF.

The chain is built from TRBV6-1 and TRBJ2-1, with D unresolved. The V end was cut by 6 bases, the J end by 8 bases, with 11 bases between. The germline V gene has CDR1 MNHNS and CDR2 SASEGT. There are 12 residues in the CDR3. The DNA for the CDR3 is TGTGCCAGCAGCCCGGCCATCGATGAGCAGTTCTTC. Protein product: CASSPAIDEQFF.

The rearrangement links TRBV28 to TRBJ1-3; TRBD1 matches at 7 bases. V dropped 2 bases and J dropped 0; count of bases not matched to a gene: 7. CDR1 is MDHEN, CDR2 SYDVKM, per germline. The CDR3 length is 17 residues. CDR3 amino acids: CASSLGGGDSSGNTIYF. For the CDR3, the DNA is TGTGCCAGCAGTTTAGGAGGAGGGGACAGCTCTGGAAACACCATATATTTT.

This chain links TRBV2 with TRBJ1-1; D not resolved. Germline loops: CDR1 SNHLY, CDR2 FYNNEI. This CDR3 contains 12 residues. The V and J ends lost 6 bases and 4 bases respectively, with 9 bases between them. DNA for the CDR3: TGTGCCAGCAGGCTGGACGGCACTGAAGCTTTCTTT. It codes for CASRLDGTEAFF.

This clone was counted a single time. This rearrangement joins TRBV5-1 to TRBJ2-1; a weak D match, TRBD2 (5 bases). V was pared by 4 bases and J by 4 bases, with 12 bases between. The CDR3 is made up of 14 amino acids. Germline-derived CDR1 and CDR2 are SGHRS and YFSETQ. CDR3 DNA: TGCGCCAGCAGCGAGGACTCACGGTACAATGAGCAGTTCTTC. Residues: CASSEDSRYNEQFF.

The chain is built from TRBV16 and TRBJ1-1, with D hard to call. Between the trimmed V and J ends, which lost 1 base and 2 bases, there was a span of 17 bases. Germline V gives CDR1 KGHSY, CDR2 FQNENV. The length of the CDR3 is 17 residues. The chain's CDR3 is CASSQFLILLGNTEAFF. CDR3 sequence (DNA): TGTGCCAGCAGCCAATTCTTAATTCTTCTGGGTAACACTGAAGCTTTCTTT.